Listed below are T cell receptor beta chains from one sample, sequenced in a study of Graves' ophthalmopathy and Graves' hyperthyroidism. TCRdb analysed the multiplex PCR reads with MiXCR anew, one entry per CDR3 protein. The table lists over 500,000 distinct CDR3 sequences, around a fifth of them singletons. Sequenced material: peripheral blood. The receptor source for this set is a woman younger than 30 with stable Graves' hyperthyroidism. Some clones in this sample may be carry-over from other donors' samples. CDR3s include the opening cysteine and the closing phenylalanine or tryptophan. A D gene is named only where the DNA matches it firmly. The listing skips clone size in some rows; elsewhere it reads once, few, many or a size class.

V gene,D gene,J gene,clone size,CDR3 protein,CDR3 DNA
TRBV20-1,NA,TRBJ1-3,few,CSARLTGGYRNTIYF,TGCAGTGCAAGGCTGACTGGGGGCTATAGAAACACCATATATTTT
TRBV6-1,TRBD1,TRBJ1-2,NA,CASRAGGDGYTF,TGTGCCAGCAGAGCAGGGGGGGATGGCTACACCTTC
TRBV19,NA,TRBJ1-5,many,CASSNRKYQPQHF,TGTGCCAGTAGTAACAGGAAATACCAGCCCCAGCATTTT
TRBV19,NA,TRBJ1-5,many,CASSPASGSNQPQHF,TGTGCCAGTAGCCCGGCGTCGGGGAGCAATCAGCCCCAGCATTTT
TRBV4-3,NA,TRBJ2-5,few,CASSQDWEDSGTQYF,TGCGCCAGCAGCCAAGATTGGGAGGACTCGGGGACCCAGTACTTC
TRBV10-3,TRBD1,TRBJ1-5,many,CAISEYPGQGQPQHF,TGTGCCATCAGTGAGTACCCGGGACAGGGGCAGCCCCAGCATTTT
TRBV20-1,TRBD2,TRBJ2-7,many,CSALAGGVDEQYF,TGCAGTGCTCTAGCGGGAGGGGTGGACGAGCAGTACTTC
TRBV19,NA,TRBJ2-3,NA,CASSGNNPDTQYF,TGTGCCAGTAGCGGAAATAACCCAGATACGCAGTATTTT
TRBV2,NA,TRBJ1-5,many,CASGENQPQHF,TGTGCCAGCGGGGAGAATCAGCCCCAGCATTTT
TRBV12-5,NA,TRBJ1-1,many,CASGLSLPYTEAFF,TGTGCTAGTGGTTTGAGCCTTCCCTACACTGAAGCTTTCTTT